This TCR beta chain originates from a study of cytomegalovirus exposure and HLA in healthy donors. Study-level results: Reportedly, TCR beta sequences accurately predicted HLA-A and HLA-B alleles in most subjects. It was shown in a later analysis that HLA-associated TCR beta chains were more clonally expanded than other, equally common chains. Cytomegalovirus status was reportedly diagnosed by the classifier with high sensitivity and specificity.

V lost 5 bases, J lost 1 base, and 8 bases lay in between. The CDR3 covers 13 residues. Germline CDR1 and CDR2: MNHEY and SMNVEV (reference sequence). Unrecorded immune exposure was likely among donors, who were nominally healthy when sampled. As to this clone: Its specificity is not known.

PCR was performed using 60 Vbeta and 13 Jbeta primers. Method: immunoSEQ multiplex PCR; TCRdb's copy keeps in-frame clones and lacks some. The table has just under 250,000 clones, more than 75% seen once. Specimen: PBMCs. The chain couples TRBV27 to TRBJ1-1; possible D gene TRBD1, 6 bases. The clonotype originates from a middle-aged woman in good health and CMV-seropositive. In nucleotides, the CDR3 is TGTGCCAGCAGTCTGGGACAGAACACTGAAGCTTTCTTT. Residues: CASSLGQNTEAFF.